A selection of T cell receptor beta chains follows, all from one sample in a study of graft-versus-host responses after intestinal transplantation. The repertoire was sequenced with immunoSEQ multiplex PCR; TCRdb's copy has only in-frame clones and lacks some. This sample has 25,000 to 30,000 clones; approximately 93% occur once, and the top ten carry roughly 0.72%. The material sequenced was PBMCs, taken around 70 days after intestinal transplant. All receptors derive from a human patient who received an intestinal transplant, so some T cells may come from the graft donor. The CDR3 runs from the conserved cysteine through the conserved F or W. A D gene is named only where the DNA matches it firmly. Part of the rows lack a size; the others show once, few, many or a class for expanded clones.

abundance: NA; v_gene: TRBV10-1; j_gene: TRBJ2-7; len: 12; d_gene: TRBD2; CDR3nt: TGCGCCAGCAATATGGCGGGGGGCGAGCAGTACTTC; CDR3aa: CASNMAGGEQYF
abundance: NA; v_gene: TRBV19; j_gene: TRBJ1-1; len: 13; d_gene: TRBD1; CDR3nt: TGTGCCAGTAAGGTCCAGGGGGCAACTGAAGCTTTCTTT; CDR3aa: CASKVQGATEAFF
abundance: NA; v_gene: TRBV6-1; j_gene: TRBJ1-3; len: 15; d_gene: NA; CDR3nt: TGTGCCAGCAGTGAAGGTTTGATGGGCGGAAACACCATATATTTT; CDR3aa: CASSEGLMGGNTIYF
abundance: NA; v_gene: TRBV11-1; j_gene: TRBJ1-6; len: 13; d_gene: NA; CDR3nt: TGTGCCAGCAGCTTTGAAGGGATGGGGCCCCTCCACTTT; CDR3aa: CASSFEGMGPLHF
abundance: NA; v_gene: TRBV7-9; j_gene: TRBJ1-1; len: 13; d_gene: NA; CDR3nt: TGTGCCAGCAGCCGATGGGACAAATCTGAAGCTTTCTTT; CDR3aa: CASSRWDKSEAFF
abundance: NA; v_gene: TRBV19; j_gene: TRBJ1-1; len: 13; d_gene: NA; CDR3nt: TGTGCCAGTAGTATGCCTTGGGCAACAGAAGCTTTCTTT; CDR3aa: CASSMPWATEAFF
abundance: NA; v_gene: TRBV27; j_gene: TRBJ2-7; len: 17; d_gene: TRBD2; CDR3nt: TGTGCCAGCAGCATAGCGGGAGGGGTCCTCCCCTCCTACGAGCAGTACTTC; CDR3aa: CASSIAGGVLPSYEQYF
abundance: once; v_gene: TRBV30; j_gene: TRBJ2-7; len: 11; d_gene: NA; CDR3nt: TGTGCCTGGAAGTACAGCTACGAGCAGTACTTC; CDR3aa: CAWKYSYEQYF
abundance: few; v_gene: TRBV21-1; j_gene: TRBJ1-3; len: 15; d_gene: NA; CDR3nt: TGTGCCAGCAGCTCCAGACAGAGCTCTGGAAACACCATATATTTT; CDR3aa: CASSSRQSSGNTIYF
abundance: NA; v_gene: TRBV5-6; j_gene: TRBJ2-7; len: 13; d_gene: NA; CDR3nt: TGTGCCAGCAGCTTGGAGGGGGGCCACGAGCAGTACTTC; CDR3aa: CASSLEGGHEQYF
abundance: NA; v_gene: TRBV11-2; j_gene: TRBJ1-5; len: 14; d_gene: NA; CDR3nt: TGTGCCAGCAGCTCAGACCCCCGCAATCAGCCCCAGCATTTT; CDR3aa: CASSSDPRNQPQHF
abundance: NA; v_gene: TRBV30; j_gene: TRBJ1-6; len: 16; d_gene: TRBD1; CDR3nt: TGTGCCTGGAGTGACCGGGACAGGGTAGATAATTCACCCCTCCACTTT; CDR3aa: CAWSDRDRVDNSPLHF
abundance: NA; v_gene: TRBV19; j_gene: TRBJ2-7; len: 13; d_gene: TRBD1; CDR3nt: TGTGCCAGTAGTATAGACAGGGGGTACGAGCAGTACTTC; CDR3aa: CASSIDRGYEQYF
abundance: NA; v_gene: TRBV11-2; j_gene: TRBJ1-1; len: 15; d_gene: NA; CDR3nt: TGTGCCAGCAGCTCCAATACAGGTCGACTCGCTGAAGCTTTCTTT; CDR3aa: CASSSNTGRLAEAFF
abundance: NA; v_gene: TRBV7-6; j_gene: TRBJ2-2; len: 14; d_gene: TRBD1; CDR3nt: TGTGCCAGCAGCTTAGTGGACAGGTCGCGGGAGCTGTTTTTT; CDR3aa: CASSLVDRSRELFF
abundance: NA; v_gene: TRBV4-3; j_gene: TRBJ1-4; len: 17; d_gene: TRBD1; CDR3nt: TGCGCCAGCAGCCAAGATCTTGGGGGGACAGGGAATGAAAAACTGTTTTTT; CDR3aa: CASSQDLGGTGNEKLFF
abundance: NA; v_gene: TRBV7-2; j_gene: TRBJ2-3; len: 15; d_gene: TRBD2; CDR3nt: TGTGCCAGCAGCTCTACTAGCGGGGCCACAGATACGCAGTATTTT; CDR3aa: CASSSTSGATDTQYF
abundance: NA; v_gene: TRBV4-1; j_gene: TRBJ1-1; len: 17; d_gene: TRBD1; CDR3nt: TGCGCCAGCAGCCACTCCTCAACGGGACAGTTGAACACTGAAGCTTTCTTT; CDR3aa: CASSHSSTGQLNTEAFF
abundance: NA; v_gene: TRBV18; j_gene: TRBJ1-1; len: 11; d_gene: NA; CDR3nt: TGTGCCAGCTCTTTGAACACTGAAGCTTTCTTT; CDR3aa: CASSLNTEAFF
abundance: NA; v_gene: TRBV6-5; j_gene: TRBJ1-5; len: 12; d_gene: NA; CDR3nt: TGTGCCAGCGGACAAGTCAATCAGCCCCAGCATTTT; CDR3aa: CASGQVNQPQHF
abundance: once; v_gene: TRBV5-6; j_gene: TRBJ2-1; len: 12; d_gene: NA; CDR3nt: TGTGCCAGCAGCCCTTCAAACAATGAGCAGTTCTTC; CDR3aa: CASSPSNNEQFF
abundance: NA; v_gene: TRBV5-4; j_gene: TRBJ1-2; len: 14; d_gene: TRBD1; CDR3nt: TGTGCCAGCAGCTTGGGACAGGGAGAGGATGGCTACACCTTC; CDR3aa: CASSLGQGEDGYTF
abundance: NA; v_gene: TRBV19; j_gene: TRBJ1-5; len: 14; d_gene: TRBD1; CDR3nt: TGTGCCTCGACCGGGACAGGGGAATCTCAGCCCCAGCATTTT; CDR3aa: CASTGTGESQPQHF
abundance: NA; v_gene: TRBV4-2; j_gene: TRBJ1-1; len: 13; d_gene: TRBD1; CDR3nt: TGTGCCAGCAGACTCACAGGGGAGACTGAAGCTTTCTTT; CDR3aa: CASRLTGETEAFF
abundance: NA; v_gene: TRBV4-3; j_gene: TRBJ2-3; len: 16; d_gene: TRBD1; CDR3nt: TGCGCCAGCAGCCAAGAAAGGGACAGGGGCACAGATACGCAGTATTTT; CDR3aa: CASSQERDRGTDTQYF
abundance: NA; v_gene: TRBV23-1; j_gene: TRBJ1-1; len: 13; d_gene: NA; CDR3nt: TGCGCCAGCAGTCGGGGCAGGGACACTGAAGCTTTCTTT; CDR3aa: CASSRGRDTEAFF
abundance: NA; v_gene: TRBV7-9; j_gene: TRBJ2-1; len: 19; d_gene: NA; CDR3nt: TGTGCCAGCAGCCCCAAAGTCGGATTGGGAGCCCGCTCCTACAATGAGCAGTTCTTC; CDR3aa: CASSPKVGLGARSYNEQFF